This TCR beta chain was found in a study of CD8 T cells in Susac syndrome. Random hexamers were used to reverse transcribe roughly 0.45 to 1 ug of RNA. The method of amplification for TCR beta CDR3 was immunoSEQ multiplex PCR, covering 54 Vbeta and 13 Jbeta. Each CDR3 protein gets one entry after TCRdb re-called the immunoSEQ multiplex PCR reads with MiXCR. The sample yields more than 95,000 distinct CDR3 sequences, around 94% seen once. The CDR3 consists of 15 residues. Trimming cost V 8 bases and J 1 base, with 15 bases left between them. Germline-derived CDR1 and CDR2 are LNHNV and YYDKDF (reference sequence). CD8+ and CD4+ T cells circulating in blood were sequenced for TCR beta. Controls comprised healthy donors matched for age and sex.

The chain recombines TRBV15 with TRBJ1-5; no clear D. The sample consisted of CD4+ T cells from PBMCs. This receptor was obtained from a human donor in good health. This chain's CDR3 is CATALFAVSNQPQHF. In nucleotides, the CDR3 is TGTGCCACCGCCCTTTTCGCCGTGAGCAATCAGCCCCAGCATTTT. Complete variable domain (other parts from reference TRBV15 and TRBJ1-5): DAMVIQNPRYQVTQFGKPVTLSCSQTLNHNVMYWYQQKSSQAPKLLFHYYDKDFNNEADTPDNFQSRRPNTSFCFLDIRSPGLGDTAMYLCATALFAVSNQPQHFGDGTRLSIL.